The 26 T cell receptor beta chains in this list originate from one sample, sequenced in a study of cytomegalovirus exposure and HLA in healthy donors. The table came from immunoSEQ multiplex PCR; TCRdb's copy has only in-frame clones and leaves some out. The table shows fewer than 150,000 clones, with approximately 85% occurring only once. The sequencing sample was made of PBMCs. Receptor source: a man aged 18 to 35 in good health and CMV-seronegative.

This chain joins TRBV19 and TRBJ2-7; 7 bases fit TRBD1. The CDR3 has 13 amino acids. CDR1 is LNHDA and CDR2 is SQIVND in the germline V gene (reference sequence). J lost 7 bases, V lost 8 bases, and 11 bases had no gene match. CDR3 DNA sequence: TGTGCCAGTGAGGGAACAGGGGTCGAGGAGCAGTACTTC. It encodes CASEGTGVEEQYF.

The CDR3 nucleotides read TGTGCCAGCTCACTCGGGACTACCAACACCGGGGAGCTGTTTTTT. Translation gives CASSLGTTNTGELFF. The V and J genes are TRBV18 and TRBJ2-2, with 7 bases aligning to TRBD2. The CDR3 has 15 residues. After removal of 4 bases from V and 2 bases from J, the junction contained 4 bases not matched to a gene. Germline CDR1 and CDR2: KGHSH and LQKENI. The full variable domain, completed using reference TRBV18 and TRBJ2-2, is NAGVMQNPRHLVRRRGQEARLRCSPMKGHSHVYWYRQLPEEGLKFMVYLQKENIIDESGMPKERFSAEFPKEGPSILRIQQVVRGDSAAYFCASSLGTTNTGELFFGEGSRLTVL.

The V gene is TRBV4-1, the J gene TRBJ1-1; 10 bases match TRBD1. Germline CDR1 and CDR2: MGHRA and YSYEKL. Trimming at V came to 4 bases and at J to 0 bases, leaving 8 bases not matched to a gene. The CDR3 covers 17 residues. The CDR3 loop is CASSRRTGGIMNTEAFF. The CDR3 DNA is TGCGCCAGCAGCCGACGGACAGGGGGTATCATGAACACTGAAGCTTTCTTT.

The CDR3 spells CASSSRTGGSGANVLTF. CDR3 bases: TGTGCCAGCAGCTCCCGGACGGGAGGTTCGGGGGCCAACGTCCTGACTTTC. J is TRBJ2-6 and V is TRBV9; 7 bases map to TRBD2. CDR3 length: 17 amino acids. Germline CDR1 and CDR2: SGDLS and YYNGEE. The J segment lost 4 bases and the V segment lost 4 bases, leaving 11 bases of the junction unmatched.

This chain connects TRBV6-5 to TRBJ2-2, with D hard to call. Germline V gene sequence: CDR1 MNHEY, CDR2 SVGAGI. This CDR3 has 15 amino acids. Trimming removed 3 bases from V and 6 bases from J, with 14 bases in between. CDR3 protein: CASSYWRRQAGELFF. In DNA, the CDR3 is TGTGCCAGCAGTTATTGGCGAAGGCAGGCCGGGGAGCTGTTTTTT.

The J gene is TRBJ2-1, the V gene TRBV30, with TRBD2 matching 11 bases. CDR1 and CDR2 from the germline V gene are GTSNPN and SVGIG (reference sequence). V lost 4 bases, J lost 5 bases, and 10 bases stayed unmatched. CDR3 length: 16 residues. In nucleotides, the CDR3 is TGTGCCTGGAAGATAGCGGGAGGGCCCCCCCACAATGAGCAGTTCTTC. Translating gives CAWKIAGGPPHNEQFF.

The V gene is TRBV6-1, the J gene TRBJ1-1, with 8 bases matching TRBD1. The CDR3 has 14 amino acids. J was trimmed by 5 bases and V by 2 bases; bases with no gene match: 4. Germline-derived CDR1 and CDR2 are MNHNS and SASEGT. CDR3 sequence (DNA): TGTGCCAGCAGTGAACAGCAGGGGGCGACTGAAGCTTTCTTT. It specifies CASSEQQGATEAFF.

This clone was counted a single time. The CDR3 region is CASSLKRRLSYNEQFF. The CDR3, as DNA: TGTGCCAGCAGCTTAAAAAGGCGGCTCTCCTACAATGAGCAGTTCTTC. V usage is TRBV7-9 and J usage is TRBJ2-1; no reliable D call. V shed 2 bases and J shed 0 bases, with 11 bases lying between them. The CDR3 covers 16 residues. Germline V gene sequence: CDR1 SEHNR, CDR2 FQNEAQ (reference sequence).

This clone appeared a few times. The rearrangement joins TRBV4-2 to TRBJ2-7; no reliable D call. V was pared by 0 bases and J by 0 bases, with 9 bases between. This CDR3 is built from 15 residues. CDR1 is LGHNA and CDR2 is YNFKEQ in the germline V gene. In DNA, the CDR3 is TGTGCCAGCAGCCAAGATCGAACGGTCTCCTACGAGCAGTACTTC. Encoded protein: CASSQDRTVSYEQYF.

With regard to this clone: The junction shows a germline mismatch at one end, possibly a read error. In DNA, the CDR3 is TGTGTCAGCAGTCTAGCGGGGGTGAACTACGAGCAGTACTTC. Translation: CVSSLAGVNYEQYF. V usage is TRBV27 and J usage is TRBJ2-7, with 10 positions matching TRBD2. Germline V gene sequence: CDR1 MNHEY, CDR2 SMNVEV (reference sequence). There are 14 residues in the CDR3.

The V call is TRBV2, the J call TRBJ1-1; D ambiguous. This CDR3 has 14 residues. Looked up from germline, CDR1 is SNHLY and CDR2 is FYNNEI. The ends were cut back, 1 base at V and 7 bases at J, with 13 bases in the middle. The CDR3: CASSEGGGRVEAFF. The CDR3 DNA follows: TGTGCCAGCAGTGAAGGCGGAGGGAGGGTTGAAGCTTTCTTT. The variable domain in full, with the rest retrieved from reference TRBV2 and TRBJ1-1, is EPEVTQTPSHQVTQMGQEVILRCVPISNHLYFYWYRQILGQKVEFLVSFYNNEISEKSEIFDDQFSVERPDGSNFTLKIRSTKLEDSAMYFCASSEGGGRVEAFFGQGTRLTVV.

This sequence joins TRBV7-6 and TRBJ1-5; TRBD1 matches at 9 bases. CDR1 and CDR2 from the germline V gene are SGHVS and FNYEAQ. With V trimmed by 4 bases and J by 4 bases, 8 bases remained unmatched. CDR3 size: 16 residues. The CDR3 nucleotides read TGTGCCAGCAGCTCCGGACAGGGGTTAAGTAATCAGCCCCAGCATTTT. Encoded protein: CASSSGQGLSNQPQHF.

DNA of the CDR3: TGTGCCAGCATATCGGGACAGGGGGCAATTGGGCCCCAGCATTTT. Its translation: CASISGQGAIGPQHF. The V call is TRBV6-1, the J call TRBJ1-5; 12 bases match TRBD1. With 7 bases clipped from V and 9 bases from J, the junction kept 10 bases outside the gene matches. The CDR3 has 15 amino acids. CDR1 is MNHNS, CDR2 SASEGT, per germline.

This chain joins TRBV19 and TRBJ1-5; 7 positions agree with TRBD1. The germline V gene has CDR1 LNHDA and CDR2 SQIVND (reference sequence). V trimming: 4 bases; J trimming: 5 bases; junction bases outside the gene matches: 11. There are 16 residues in the CDR3. Here the CDR3 DNA reads TGTGCCAGTAGTAAGATGAACGGAGGGGGCGATCAGCCCCAGCATTTT. Protein sequence: CASSKMNGGGDQPQHF.

CDR3 sequence (DNA): TGCGCCAGCAAGGCCTCGGGACAGACCTACGAGCAGTACTTC. This translates into CASKASGQTYEQYF. The gene calls are TRBV5-1 and TRBJ2-7, with 7 bases lining up with TRBD1. The CDR3 contains 14 residues. V dropped 6 bases and J dropped 2; count of bases not matched to a gene: 8. Germline CDR1 is SGHRS and CDR2 is YFSETQ.

The CDR3 loop reads CAWTPLTASPLHF. The DNA for the CDR3 is TGTGCCTGGACCCCTTTGACAGCATCACCCCTCCACTTT. The rearrangement links TRBV30 to TRBJ1-6; perhaps TRBD1 as D (5 bases). The germline V gene has CDR1 GTSNPN and CDR2 SVGIG (reference sequence). The V end was cut by 4 bases, the J end by 10 bases, with 14 bases between. The CDR3 runs to 13 residues.

The V and J genes are TRBV6-1 and TRBJ1-2; the match to TRBD1 covers 10 bases. The CDR3 extends over 16 amino acids. After removal of 4 bases from V and 4 bases from J, the junction contained 9 bases not matched to a gene. CDR1 and CDR2 (germline): MNHNS, SASEGT. The CDR3 region has the DNA TGTGCCAGCAGTGGCGATAGACAGGGGGCGACCTATGGCTACACCTTC. It translates to CASSGDRQGATYGYTF.

The V and J genes are TRBV7-2 and TRBJ2-7, with D possibly TRBD2 on 6 matching bases. Looked up from germline, CDR1 is SGHTA and CDR2 is FQGNSA. The CDR3 is made up of 15 amino acids. The V gene lost 0 bases and the J gene lost 0 bases, with 9 bases spanning the gap. This CDR3 is CASSLASGSSYEQYF. The CDR3 DNA follows: TGTGCCAGCAGCTTAGCGTCCGGGAGCTCCTACGAGCAGTACTTC.

This clone ranks as medium-sized. This chain links TRBV12-5 with TRBJ2-3; possible D gene TRBD2, 6 bases. This CDR3 is 13 amino acids long. V was cut by 6 bases and J by 4 bases, with 11 bases left in between. Germline V gene sequence: CDR1 LGHNT, CDR2 FRNRAP. The DNA of the CDR3 is TGTGCTAGTGGCTGGGACTCCCCAGATACGCAGTATTTT. Translating it yields CASGWDSPDTQYF.

V gene TRBV5-1 combines with J gene TRBJ2-3, with D possibly matching TRBD2 (6 bases). The CDR3 length is 18 residues. CDR1 is SGHRS, CDR2 YFSETQ, per germline. The V gene lost 0 bases and the J gene lost 0 bases, with 17 bases spanning the gap. The CDR3 protein is CASSLGDQTAGSTDTQYF. The CDR3, as DNA: TGCGCCAGCAGCTTGGGGGACCAGACGGCGGGGAGCACAGATACGCAGTATTTT.

The chain joins TRBV6-1 to TRBJ2-7; 10 nucleotides align to TRBD1. Trimming took 6 bases from V and 2 from J; bases not matched to a gene: 7. Germline CDR1 MNHNS, CDR2 SASEGT. CDR3 length equals 15 residues. The CDR3 protein is CASRGPGTGAYEQYF. The CDR3, as DNA: TGTGCCAGCAGAGGCCCCGGGACAGGGGCCTACGAGCAGTACTTC.

This clone came up many times. The chain uses TRBV6-1 and TRBJ1-1; D unresolved. Germline V gives CDR1 MNHNS, CDR2 SASEGT. The V end lost 4 bases, the J end lost 5 bases, and 11 bases lay between the germline ends. This CDR3 region has 13 residues. In DNA, the CDR3 is TGTGCCAGCAGTGGGGCCGTTAGGACTGAAGCTTTCTTT. The encoded protein is CASSGAVRTEAFF.

This rearrangement joins TRBV7-9 to TRBJ1-4; 8 nucleotides agree with TRBD1. The CDR3 extends over 15 amino acids. Germline V gene lookup returns CDR1 SEHNR and CDR2 FQNEAQ (reference sequence). V gave up 3 bases and J gave up 7 bases; unmatched junction bases: 7. CDR3 protein: CASSFPDRAREKLFF. The CDR3 DNA reads as TGTGCCAGCAGCTTCCCGGACAGGGCCCGTGAAAAACTGTTTTTT. The full variable domain, with the rest looked up from reference TRBV7-9 and TRBJ1-4, is DTGVSQNPRHKITKRGQNVTFRCDPISEHNRLYWYRQTLGQGPEFLTYFQNEAQLEKSRLLSDRFSAERPKGSFSTLEIQRTEQGDSAMYLCASSFPDRAREKLFFGSGTQLSVL.

V and J are TRBV4-1 and TRBJ1-5, with 8 bases fitting TRBD1. CDR3 length: 17 amino acids. The V gene end was trimmed by 0 bases and the J gene end by 1 base; junction bases not matched to a gene: 5. Germline values: CDR1 MGHRA, CDR2 YSYEKL. The CDR3 protein is CASSQDPGQGSNQPQHF. The CDR3, as DNA: TGCGCCAGCAGCCAAGATCCCGGACAGGGCAGCAATCAGCCCCAGCATTTT.

This chain connects TRBV5-4 to TRBJ2-2; TRBD2 is a possible D gene (6 bases). Trimming removed 3 bases from V and 3 bases from J, with 9 bases in between. The CDR3 has 14 amino acids. Germline V gene lookup returns CDR1 SGHNT and CDR2 YYREEE (reference sequence). Here the CDR3 reads CASSSGLYTGELFF. The DNA for the CDR3 is TGTGCCAGCAGCTCGGGACTCTACACCGGGGAGCTGTTTTTT.

The chain has TRBV4-1 and TRBJ2-7, with a weak D call TRBD1 (6 bases). The CDR3 has 14 amino acids. CDR1 and CDR2 from the germline V gene are MGHRA and YSYEKL. Between the trimmed V and J ends, which lost 4 bases and 4 bases, there was a span of 14 bases. The CDR3 loop is CASSLGTGRYEQYF. For the CDR3, the DNA is TGCGCCAGCAGCCTAGGAACAGGGAGATACGAGCAGTACTTC.